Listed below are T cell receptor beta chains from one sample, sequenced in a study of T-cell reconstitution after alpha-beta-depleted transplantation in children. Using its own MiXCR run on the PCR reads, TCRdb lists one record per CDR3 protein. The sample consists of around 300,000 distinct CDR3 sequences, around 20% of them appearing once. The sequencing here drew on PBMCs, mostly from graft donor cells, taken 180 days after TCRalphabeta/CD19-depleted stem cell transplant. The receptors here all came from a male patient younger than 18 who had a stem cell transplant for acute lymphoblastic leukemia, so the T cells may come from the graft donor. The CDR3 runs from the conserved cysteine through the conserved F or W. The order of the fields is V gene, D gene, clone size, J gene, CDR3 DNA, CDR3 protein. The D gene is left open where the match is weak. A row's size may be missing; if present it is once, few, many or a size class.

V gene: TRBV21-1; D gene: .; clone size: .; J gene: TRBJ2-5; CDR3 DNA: TGTGCCAGCAGCAAAAGGGGACTAGCTGAATGGGGAGAGACCCAGTACTTC; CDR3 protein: CASSKRGLAEWGETQYF
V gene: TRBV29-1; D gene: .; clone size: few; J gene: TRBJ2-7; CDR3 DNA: TGCAGCGTTGTGCCGGGCCAGTCAACTTCCTACGAGCAGTACTTC; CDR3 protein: CSVVPGQSTSYEQYF
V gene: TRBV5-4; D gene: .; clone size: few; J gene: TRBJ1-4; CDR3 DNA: TGTGCCAGCAGCCTGTATCAAAGGGGGGAAAAACTGTTTTTT; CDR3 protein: CASSLYQRGEKLFF
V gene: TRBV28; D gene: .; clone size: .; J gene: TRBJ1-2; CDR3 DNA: TGTGCCAGCAGTTTTTCGCATGGCTACACCTTC; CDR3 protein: CASSFSHGYTF
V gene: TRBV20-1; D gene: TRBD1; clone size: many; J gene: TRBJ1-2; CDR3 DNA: TGCAGTGCTAGACTGACAGGGATCTATGGCTACACCTTC; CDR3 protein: CSARLTGIYGYTF
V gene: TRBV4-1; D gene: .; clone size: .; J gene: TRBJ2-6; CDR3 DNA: TGCGCCAGCAGCCGCTCAGTCCACTCTGGGGCCAACGTCCTGACTTTC; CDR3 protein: CASSRSVHSGANVLTF
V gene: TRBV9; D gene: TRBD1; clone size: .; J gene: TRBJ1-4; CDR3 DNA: TGTGCCAGCAGCAGGCCCGGCAGGGGGCATGAAAAACTGTTTTTT; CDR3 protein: CASSRPGRGHEKLFF
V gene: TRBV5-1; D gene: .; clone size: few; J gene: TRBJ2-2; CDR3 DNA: TGCGCCAGCAGCGAGAGGAACACCGGGGAGCTGTTTTTT; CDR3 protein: CASSERNTGELFF
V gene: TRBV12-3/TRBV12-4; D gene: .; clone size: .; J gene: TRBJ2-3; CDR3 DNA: TGTGCCAGCACCCCTTTCAGGTCCACAGATACGCAGTATTTT; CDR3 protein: CASTPFRSTDTQYF
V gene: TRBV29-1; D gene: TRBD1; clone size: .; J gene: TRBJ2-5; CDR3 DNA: TGCAGCGTCGCCACAGGGGAAGAGACCCAGTACTTC; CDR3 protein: CSVATGEETQYF
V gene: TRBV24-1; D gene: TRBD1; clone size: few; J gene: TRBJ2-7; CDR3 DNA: TGTGCCACCAGTGATCCGGGACAGGGAACCCCCTACGAGCAGTACTTC; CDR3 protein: CATSDPGQGTPYEQYF
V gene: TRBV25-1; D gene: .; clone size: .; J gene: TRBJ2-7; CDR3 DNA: TGTGCCAGCAGTGTCGGGACATACTCCTACGAGCAGTACTTC; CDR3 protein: CASSVGTYSYEQYF
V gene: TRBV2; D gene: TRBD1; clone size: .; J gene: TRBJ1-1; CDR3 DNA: TGTGCCAGCAGTTTATACGCCTACAGGGGGCAGGATACTAAAGCTTTCTTT; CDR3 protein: CASSLYAYRGQDTKAFF
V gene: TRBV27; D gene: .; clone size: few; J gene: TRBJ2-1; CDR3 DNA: TGTGCCAGCAGTCCCTACGGACAAGGGTATAACAATGAGCAGTTCTTC; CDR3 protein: CASSPYGQGYNNEQFF
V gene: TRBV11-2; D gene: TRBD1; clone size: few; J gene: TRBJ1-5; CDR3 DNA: TGTGCCAGCAGGGTAGTACAGGGGAAACGCAATCAGCCCCAGCATTTT; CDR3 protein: CASRVVQGKRNQPQHF
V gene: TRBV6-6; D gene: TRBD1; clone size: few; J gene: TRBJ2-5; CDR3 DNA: TGTGCCACCAAGGGACAGATCCAAGAGACCCAGTACTTC; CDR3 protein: CATKGQIQETQYF
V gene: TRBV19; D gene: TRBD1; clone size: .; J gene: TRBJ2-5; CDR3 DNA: TGTGCCAGTAGTATAGGGACAGGGTCAGTACAAGAGACCCAGTACTTC; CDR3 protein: CASSIGTGSVQETQYF
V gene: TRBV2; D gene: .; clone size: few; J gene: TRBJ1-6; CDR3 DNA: TGTGCCAGCAGGCCCTCCGGGACATTCAATTCACCCCTCCACTTT; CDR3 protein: CASRPSGTFNSPLHF
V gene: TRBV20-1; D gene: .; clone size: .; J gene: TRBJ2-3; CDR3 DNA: TGCAGTGCTTTGACTAGACGCACAGATACGCAGTATTTT; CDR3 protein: CSALTRRTDTQYF
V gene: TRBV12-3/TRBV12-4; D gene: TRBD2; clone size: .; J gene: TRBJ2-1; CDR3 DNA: TGTGCCAGCAGACTGACTAGCGCTAATGAGCAGTTCTTC; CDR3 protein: CASRLTSANEQFF
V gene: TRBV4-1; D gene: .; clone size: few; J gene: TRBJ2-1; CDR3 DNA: TGCGCCAGCAGCCCCTCCGAAGGGCACCACACTGAGCAGTTCTTC; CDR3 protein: CASSPSEGHHTEQFF
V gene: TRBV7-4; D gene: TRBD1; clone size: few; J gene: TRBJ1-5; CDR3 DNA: TGTGCCAGCAGCGGGGAGGACAGGGGGCAAGGTCAGCCCCAGCATTTT; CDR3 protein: CASSGEDRGQGQPQHF
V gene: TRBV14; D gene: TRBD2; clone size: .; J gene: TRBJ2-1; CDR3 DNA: TGTGCCAGCAGCCAAGTCGTAGCGGGAGGGCCATCTTACAATGAGCAGTTCTTC; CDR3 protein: CASSQVVAGGPSYNEQFF
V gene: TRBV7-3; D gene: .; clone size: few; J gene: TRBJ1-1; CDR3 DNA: TGTGCCAGCAGCTTAAGGTCCCCCCCTTTGAACACTGAAGCTTTCTTT; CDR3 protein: CASSLRSPPLNTEAFF